This T cell receptor (beta chain) emerged from a study of OX40 agonist ivuxolimab in advanced cancers. On the study more broadly: An anti-OX40 (CD134) antibody with agonistic activity, ivuxolimab, was administered to patients.

This clone was detected only a few times. Enrollment shut out patients with autoimmune disease history or systemic immunosuppression. Measured with immunoSEQ multiplex PCR; TCRdb has only the in-frame clones, and not every one. The table lists 60,000 to 80,000 clones, about 81% of them singletons. The V end was cut by 2 bases, the J end by 9 bases, with 8 bases between. CDR3 length equals 13 residues. The germline V gene encodes CDR1 KGHSH and CDR2 LQKENI. This TCR derives from an adult with an advanced solid tumor such as melanoma, head and neck, liver or kidney cancer. The specimen was CD4+ or CD8+ T cells sorted from blood, collected in a trial of the OX40 agonist ivuxolimab. The V call is TRBV18, the J call TRBJ1-6; D remains ambiguous. CDR3 loop: CASSPSETSPLHF. CDR3 nucleotide sequence: TGTGCCAGCTCACCAAGTGAGACTTCACCCCTCCACTTT.